A selection of T cell receptor beta chains follows, all from one sample in a study of T cell responses to AZD1222 COVID-19 vaccine. TCRdb's table, derived via immunoSEQ multiplex PCR, lists solely in-frame clones and lacks some. The sample includes roughly 56,000 clones, roughly four fifths of them seen just once. Sequenced material: peripheral blood, taken 28 days after the second AZD1222 dose. These receptors were taken from an adult who received the AZD1222 COVID-19 vaccine. Each CDR3 is given with its conserved first and last residue. The order of the fields is V gene, J gene, clone size, D gene, CDR3 DNA, CDR3 protein. A D gene is named only where the DNA matches it firmly. Only part of the rows carry a size: once, few, many, or a class if the clone is expanded.

TRBV25-1	TRBJ2-2	NA	NA	TGTGCCAGCAGTGGCAGGGGCACCGGGGAGCTGTTTTTT	CASSGRGTGELFF
TRBV6-5	TRBJ2-3	few	NA	TGTGCCAGCAGCATTCAGAGCACAGATACGCAGTATTTT	CASSIQSTDTQYF
TRBV9	TRBJ1-4	NA	NA	TGTGCCAGCAGCGTAGGGGGGGGTAAGGAAAAACTGTTTTTT	CASSVGGGKEKLFF
TRBV21-1	TRBJ1-4	NA	NA	TGTGCCAGCAGCAAAGGGGGGAGGACCCACGAAAAACTGTTTTTT	CASSKGGRTHEKLFF
TRBV21-1	TRBJ2-6	NA	NA	TGTGCCAGCAGCAATACCTTGTCCTCTGGGGCCAACGTCCTGACTTTC	CASSNTLSSGANVLTF
TRBV21-1	TRBJ2-7	few	NA	TGTGCCAGCAGCGGCGGGACAGCCTCCTACGAGCAGTACTTC	CASSGGTASYEQYF
TRBV19	TRBJ2-2	NA	TRBD2	TGTGCCAGTATGCGGGAGCCCGGGAGGGGAAACACCGGGGAGCTGTTTTTT	CASMREPGRGNTGELFF
TRBV4-3	TRBJ2-7	NA	TRBD1	TGCGCCAGCAGCGCAGGACAGGGGGCGGGGTACGAGCAGTACTTC	CASSAGQGAGYEQYF
TRBV28	TRBJ1-2	NA	TRBD1	TGTGCCAGCAGTAGACAGGGGGCGACGGTAGGAAATGGCTACACCTTC	CASSRQGATVGNGYTF
TRBV7-9	TRBJ1-1	NA	NA	TGTGCCAGCAGCTTAGCGGGGAGAAACACTGAAGCTTTCTTT	CASSLAGRNTEAFF